This T cell receptor beta chain is from a study of T cells expressing NK-cell markers. The CDR3 loop spans 12 amino acids. Germline CDR1 and CDR2: MGHRA and YSYEKL. Reanalyzing the 5' RACE reads, TCRdb keeps one entry per CDR3 protein, without DNA. The sample table sets out 150,000 or so distinct CDR3 sequences. The chain recombines TRBV4-1 with TRBJ1-1; TCRdb selects TRBD1, and the lack of DNA leaves this call unchecked. The receptor comes from a woman aged 45-60 years in good health. The sample comprised blood T cells: a sorted CD56 or NKG2C T cell subset, CD4+ or CD8+ T cells, or bulk PBMC T cells (not recorded which). The CDR3 region is CASSQGQDKAFF.